This is a list of T cell receptor beta chains from one sample in a study of response to subunit inactivated influenza vaccine. TCRdb used MiXCR to reprocess the RT-PCR reads, holding one entry per CDR3 protein. The sample includes about 500,000 distinct CDR3 sequences, approximately 15% of them seen just once. Here the sequenced sample was CD4+ T cells sorted from PBMCs, taken around 25 months after vaccination. The source of these receptors is a man between 50 and 70 years old who received an inactivated influenza vaccine. CDR3s include the opening cysteine and the closing phenylalanine or tryptophan. The D gene is left open where the match is weak. Clone size is stated in some rows and not others, as once, few, many or a class when expanded.

cdr3_length clone_size j_call d_call v_call cdr3_aa cdr3_nt
15 few TRBJ2-3 TRBD1 TRBV7-9 CASSPGQGQADTQYF TGTGCCAGCAGCCCCGGACAGGGGCAGGCAGATACGCAGTATTTT
13 - TRBJ1-2 TRBD1 TRBV5-6 CASTPQGVGGYTF TGTGCCAGCACCCCACAGGGGGTTGGAGGCTACACCTTC
13 - TRBJ2-7 - TRBV5-1 CASSLGQGFEQYF TGCGCCAGCAGCTTGGGGCAGGGGTTCGAGCAGTACTTC
16 few TRBJ2-1 - TRBV9 CASSVTIAAPYNEQFF TGTGCCAGCAGCGTAACTATAGCGGCCCCCTACAATGAGCAGTTCTTC
16 - TRBJ1-5 TRBD1 TRBV6-1 CASSGEGQDSNQPQHF TGTGCCAGCAGTGGCGAAGGACAGGATAGCAATCAGCCCCAGCATTTT
15 - TRBJ2-6 - TRBV28 CASSSPGSGANVLTF TGTGCCAGCAGTTCACCAGGTTCTGGGGCCAACGTCCTGACTTTC
14 many TRBJ1-2 - TRBV3-1 CASSQLGGGYGYTF TGTGCCAGCAGCCAACTCGGAGGGGGCTATGGCTACACCTTC
18 few TRBJ2-3 TRBD2 TRBV20-1 CSARDAGLAGGYTDTQYF TGCAGTGCTAGAGACGCGGGACTAGCGGGCGGATACACAGATACGCAGTATTTT
17 - TRBJ1-5 TRBD1 TRBV7-6 CASSLGQGEVGNQPQHF TGTGCCAGCAGCTTGGGACAGGGGGAAGTGGGCAATCAGCCCCAGCATTTT
11 few TRBJ2-1 TRBD1 TRBV12-3/TRBV12-4 CASSSTGQQFF TGTGCCAGCAGCTCGACAGGGCAGCAGTTCTTC
13 few TRBJ2-3 TRBD2 TRBV24-1 CATRDYFTDTQYF TGTGCCACTCGGGACTATTTCACAGATACGCAGTATTTT
17 few TRBJ2-1 - TRBV4-2 CASSPLSLGDSYNEQFF TGTGCCAGCAGCCCTTTGTCCCTAGGTGACTCCTACAATGAGCAGTTCTTC
12 - TRBJ1-5 - TRBV20-1 CSARTVNQPQHF TGCAGTGCTAGAACAGTTAATCAGCCCCAGCATTTT
14 - TRBJ2-2 - TRBV4-3 CASSFGHFTGELFF TGCGCCAGCAGCTTCGGGCACTTCACCGGGGAGCTGTTTTTT
16 few TRBJ1-5 TRBD1 TRBV5-6 CASSLGRGPSNQPQHF TGTGCCAGCAGCTTGGGGAGGGGGCCGAGCAATCAGCCCCAGCATTTT
13 many TRBJ2-1 - TRBV5-1 CASSLTVGDEQFF TGCGCCAGCAGCTTAACCGTTGGGGATGAGCAGTTCTTC
14 - TRBJ2-3 - TRBV10-2 CASNRGRRSDTQYF TGCGCCAGCAACCGAGGGAGAAGGTCAGATACGCAGTATTTT
19 - TRBJ2-2 - TRBV27 CASRTFYRAQDTLTGELFF TGTGCCAGCAGAACCTTTTATAGGGCCCAAGATACCCTCACCGGGGAGCTGTTTTTT
14 - TRBJ2-6 TRBD2 TRBV12-3/TRBV12-4 CASRRGAGANVLTF TGTGCCAGCAGGCGGGGGGCTGGGGCCAACGTCCTGACTTTC
13 few TRBJ2-7 - TRBV20-1 CSAPRDLNYEQYF TGCAGTGCCCCACGGGACTTAAACTACGAGCAGTACTTC
15 many TRBJ2-5 - TRBV20-1 CSARHGQFMLETQYF TGCAGTGCTAGACATGGACAGTTTATGTTGGAGACCCAGTACTTC
16 - TRBJ2-3 - TRBV11-2 CASSLGTPSQADTQYF TGTGCCAGCAGCCTGGGGACACCAAGTCAGGCAGATACGCAGTATTTT
17 few TRBJ1-3 - TRBV4-2 CASSQDPGLFSGNTIYF TGTGCCAGCAGCCAAGATCCGGGCCTATTCTCTGGAAACACCATATATTTT
15 - TRBJ2-7 - TRBV5-1 CASSLVAENPHEQYF TGCGCCAGCAGCTTGGTGGCTGAAAATCCCCACGAGCAGTACTTC
15 few TRBJ2-7 - TRBV6-2/TRBV6-3 CASSSKPGSSYEQYF TGTGCCAGCAGCTCCAAGCCAGGGAGCTCCTACGAGCAGTACTTC
15 few TRBJ2-7 TRBD2 TRBV7-9 CASSYSSGGTYEQYF TGTGCCAGCAGCTATTCTAGCGGGGGAACCTACGAGCAGTACTTC
12 - TRBJ2-7 - TRBV28 CASSPPFREQYF TGTGCCAGCAGCCCCCCCTTTCGCGAGCAGTACTTC